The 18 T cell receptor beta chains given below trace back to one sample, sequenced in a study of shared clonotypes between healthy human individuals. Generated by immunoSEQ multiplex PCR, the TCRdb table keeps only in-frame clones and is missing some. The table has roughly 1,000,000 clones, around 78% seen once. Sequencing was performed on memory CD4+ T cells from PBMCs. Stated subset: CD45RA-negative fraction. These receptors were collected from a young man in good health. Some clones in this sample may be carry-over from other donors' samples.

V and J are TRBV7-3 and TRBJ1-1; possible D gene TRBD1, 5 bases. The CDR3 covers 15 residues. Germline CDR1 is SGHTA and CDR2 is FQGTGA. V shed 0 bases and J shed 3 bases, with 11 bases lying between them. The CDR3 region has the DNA TGTGCCAGCAGCTTAACTGCCTGGGGGGACACTGAAGCTTTCTTT. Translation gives CASSLTAWGDTEAFF.

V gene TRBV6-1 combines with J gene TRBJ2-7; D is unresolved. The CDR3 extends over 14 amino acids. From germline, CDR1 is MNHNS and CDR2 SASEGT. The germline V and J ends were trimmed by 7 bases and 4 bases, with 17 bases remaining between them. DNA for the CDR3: TGTGCCAGCACCTCGGCGAGTTATGGGTACGAGCAGTACTTC. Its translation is CASTSASYGYEQYF.

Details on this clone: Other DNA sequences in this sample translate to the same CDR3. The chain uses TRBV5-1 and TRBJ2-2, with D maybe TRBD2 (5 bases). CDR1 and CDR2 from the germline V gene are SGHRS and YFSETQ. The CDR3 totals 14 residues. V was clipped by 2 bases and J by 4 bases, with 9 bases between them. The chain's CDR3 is CASSLPGSTGELFF. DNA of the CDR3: TGCGCCAGCAGCTTACCGGGGAGCACCGGGGAGCTGTTTTTT.

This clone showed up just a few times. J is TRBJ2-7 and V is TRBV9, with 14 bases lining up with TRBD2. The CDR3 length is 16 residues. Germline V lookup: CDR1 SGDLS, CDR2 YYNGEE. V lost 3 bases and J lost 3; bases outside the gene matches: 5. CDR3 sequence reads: CASSEGLAGAGYEQYF. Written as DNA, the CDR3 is TGTGCCAGCAGCGAGGGACTAGCGGGGGCGGGCTACGAGCAGTACTTC.

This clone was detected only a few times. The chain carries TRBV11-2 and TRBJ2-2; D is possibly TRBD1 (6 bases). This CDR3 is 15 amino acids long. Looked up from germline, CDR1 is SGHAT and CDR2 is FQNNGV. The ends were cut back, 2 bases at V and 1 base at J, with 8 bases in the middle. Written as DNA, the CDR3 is TGTGCCAGCAGCTTATGGGGACAGAACACCGGGGAGCTGTTTTTT. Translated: CASSLWGQNTGELFF.

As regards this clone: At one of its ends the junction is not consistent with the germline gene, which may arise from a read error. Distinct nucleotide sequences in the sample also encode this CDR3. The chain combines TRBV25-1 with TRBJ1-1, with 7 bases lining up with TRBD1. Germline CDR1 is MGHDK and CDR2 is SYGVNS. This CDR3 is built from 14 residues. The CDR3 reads CASSEWSGGTEAFF. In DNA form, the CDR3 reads TGTGCTAGCAGTGAATGGTCAGGGGGCACTGAAGCTTTCTTT.

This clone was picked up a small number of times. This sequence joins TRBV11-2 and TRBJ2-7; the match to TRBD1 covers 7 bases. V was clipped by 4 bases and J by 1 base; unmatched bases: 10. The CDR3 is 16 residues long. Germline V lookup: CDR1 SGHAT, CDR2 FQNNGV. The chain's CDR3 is CASSSPGRGTSYEQYF. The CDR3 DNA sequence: TGTGCCAGCAGCTCACCGGGCAGGGGGACATCCTACGAGCAGTACTTC. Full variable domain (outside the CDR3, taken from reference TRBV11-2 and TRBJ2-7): EAGVAQSPRYKIIEKRQSVAFWCNPISGHATLYWYQQILGQGPKLLIQFQNNGVVDDSQLPKDRFSAERLKGVDSTLKIQPAKLEDSAVYLCASSSPGRGTSYEQYFGPGTRLTVT.

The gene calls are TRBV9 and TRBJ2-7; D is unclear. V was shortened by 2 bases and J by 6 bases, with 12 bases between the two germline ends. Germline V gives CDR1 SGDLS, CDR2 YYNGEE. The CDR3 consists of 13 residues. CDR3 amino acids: CASSVGNLGEQYF. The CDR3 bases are TGTGCCAGCAGCGTGGGGAATCTTGGCGAGCAGTACTTC.

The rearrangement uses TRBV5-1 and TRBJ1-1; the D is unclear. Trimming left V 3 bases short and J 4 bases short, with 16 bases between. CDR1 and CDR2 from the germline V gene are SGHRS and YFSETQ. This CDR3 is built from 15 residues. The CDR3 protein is CASSWDAASSTEAFF. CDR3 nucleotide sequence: TGCGCCAGCAGCTGGGATGCGGCGTCTAGCACTGAAGCTTTCTTT.

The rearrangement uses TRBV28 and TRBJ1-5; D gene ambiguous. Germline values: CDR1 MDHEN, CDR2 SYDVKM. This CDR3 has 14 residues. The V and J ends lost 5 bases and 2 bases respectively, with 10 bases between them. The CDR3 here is CASSPQVGNQPQHF. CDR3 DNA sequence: TGTGCCAGCAGTCCCCAGGTAGGCAATCAGCCCCAGCATTTT.

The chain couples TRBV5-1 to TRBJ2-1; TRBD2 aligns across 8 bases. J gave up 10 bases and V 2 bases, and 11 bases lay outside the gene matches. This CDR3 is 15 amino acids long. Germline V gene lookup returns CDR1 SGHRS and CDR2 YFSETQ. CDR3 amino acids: CASSLLAAAPQEQFF. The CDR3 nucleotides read TGCGCCAGCAGCTTACTAGCGGCGGCCCCCCAGGAGCAGTTCTTC.

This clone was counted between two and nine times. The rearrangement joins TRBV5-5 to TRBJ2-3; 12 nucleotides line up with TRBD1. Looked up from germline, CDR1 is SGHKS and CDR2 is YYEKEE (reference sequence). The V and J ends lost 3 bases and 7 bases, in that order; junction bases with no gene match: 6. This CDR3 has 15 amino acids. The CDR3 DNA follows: TGTGCCAGCAGCTCAGGGGACAGGGGGCTTAATACGCAGTATTTT. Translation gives CASSSGDRGLNTQYF. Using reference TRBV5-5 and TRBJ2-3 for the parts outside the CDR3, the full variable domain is DAGVTQSPTHLIKTRGQQVTLRCSPISGHKSVSWYQQVLGQGPQFIFQYYEKEERGRGNFPDRFSARQFPNYSSELNVNALLLGDSALYLCASSSGDRGLNTQYFGPGTRLTVL.

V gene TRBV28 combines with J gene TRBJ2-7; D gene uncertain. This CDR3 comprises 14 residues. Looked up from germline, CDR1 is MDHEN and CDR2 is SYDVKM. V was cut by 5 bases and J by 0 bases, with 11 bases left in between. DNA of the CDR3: TGTGCCAGCAGTACCCCGGCCAGCTCCTACGAGCAGTACTTC. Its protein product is CASSTPASSYEQYF.

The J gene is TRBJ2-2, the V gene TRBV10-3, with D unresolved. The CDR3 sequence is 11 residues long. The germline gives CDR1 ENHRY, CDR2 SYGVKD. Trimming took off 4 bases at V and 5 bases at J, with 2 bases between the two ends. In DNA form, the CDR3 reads TGTGCCATCAGTGGGACCGGGGAGCTGTTTTTT. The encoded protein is CAISGTGELFF.

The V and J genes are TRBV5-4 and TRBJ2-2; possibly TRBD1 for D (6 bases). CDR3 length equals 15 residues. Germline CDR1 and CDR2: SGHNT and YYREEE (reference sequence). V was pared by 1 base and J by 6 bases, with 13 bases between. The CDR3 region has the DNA TGTGCCAGCAGCTTGAAACAGGGTAGCGCCGGGGAGCTGTTTTTT. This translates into CASSLKQGSAGELFF.

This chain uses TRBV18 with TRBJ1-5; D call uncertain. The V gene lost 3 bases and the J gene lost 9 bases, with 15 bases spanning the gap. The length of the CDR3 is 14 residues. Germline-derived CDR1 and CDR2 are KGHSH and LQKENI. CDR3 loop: CASSPLTVARPQHF. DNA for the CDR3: TGTGCCAGCTCACCTTTAACCGTGGCGCGGCCCCAGCATTTT.

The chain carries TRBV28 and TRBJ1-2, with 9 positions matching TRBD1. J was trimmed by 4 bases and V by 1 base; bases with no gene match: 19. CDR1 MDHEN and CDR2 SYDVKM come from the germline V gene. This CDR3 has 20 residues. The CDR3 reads CASSLSPGTGKPLRFYGYTF. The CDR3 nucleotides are TGTGCCAGCAGTTTATCCCCCGGGACAGGGAAGCCCCTCCGTTTCTATGGCTACACCTTC.

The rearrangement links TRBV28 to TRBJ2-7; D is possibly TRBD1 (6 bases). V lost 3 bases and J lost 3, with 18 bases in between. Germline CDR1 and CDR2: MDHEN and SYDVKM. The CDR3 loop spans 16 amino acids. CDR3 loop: CASSFNLWAGVYEQYF. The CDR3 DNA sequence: TGTGCCAGCAGTTTTAACCTCTGGGCAGGGGTCTACGAGCAGTACTTC. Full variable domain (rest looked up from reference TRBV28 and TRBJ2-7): DVKVTQSSRYLVKRTGEKVFLECVQDMDHENMFWYRQDPGLGLRLIYFSYDVKMKEKGDIPEGYSVSREKKERFSLILESASTNQTSMYLCASSFNLWAGVYEQYFGPGTRLTVT.